This TCR beta chain was captured in a study of T-cell memory formation after mild COVID-19. After 5'RACE with constant-segment primers, TCR alpha and TCR beta cDNA libraries carrying sample barcodes and UMIs were obtained. MiXCR, applied by TCRdb to the 5' RACE reads, yields one record per CDR3 protein. The profile shows 98,000 or so distinct CDR3 sequences, about a sixth of them singletons. Study findings and constraints: Balance between CD4 and CD8 was seen in clones contracting day 15 to 85, and a CD4+ lean was seen in later expanders. Unconfirmed was the SARS-CoV-2 specificity of second-wave clones that peaked on day 37. A subset of responding clones appeared in pre-infection memory, suggesting cross-reactive memory joined.

With respect to this clonotype: Its antigen remains unknown.

This CDR3 contains 13 residues. Trimming cost V 4 bases and J 3 bases, with 7 bases left between them. CDR1 and CDR2 (germline): SGHAT, FQDESV (reference sequence). V usage is TRBV11-1 and J usage is TRBJ2-1, with D hard to call. The sequence was collected from a man aged 18 to 35 who had mild COVID-19 (a few samples of this study predate the infection). Cell type and time point are not known. Sequenced input: PBMCs or a T cell subset sorted from them (not recorded which). The CDR3 DNA reads as TGTGCCAGCAGCTCGGACCACTACAATGAGCAGTTCTTC. Translation gives CASSSDHYNEQFF.